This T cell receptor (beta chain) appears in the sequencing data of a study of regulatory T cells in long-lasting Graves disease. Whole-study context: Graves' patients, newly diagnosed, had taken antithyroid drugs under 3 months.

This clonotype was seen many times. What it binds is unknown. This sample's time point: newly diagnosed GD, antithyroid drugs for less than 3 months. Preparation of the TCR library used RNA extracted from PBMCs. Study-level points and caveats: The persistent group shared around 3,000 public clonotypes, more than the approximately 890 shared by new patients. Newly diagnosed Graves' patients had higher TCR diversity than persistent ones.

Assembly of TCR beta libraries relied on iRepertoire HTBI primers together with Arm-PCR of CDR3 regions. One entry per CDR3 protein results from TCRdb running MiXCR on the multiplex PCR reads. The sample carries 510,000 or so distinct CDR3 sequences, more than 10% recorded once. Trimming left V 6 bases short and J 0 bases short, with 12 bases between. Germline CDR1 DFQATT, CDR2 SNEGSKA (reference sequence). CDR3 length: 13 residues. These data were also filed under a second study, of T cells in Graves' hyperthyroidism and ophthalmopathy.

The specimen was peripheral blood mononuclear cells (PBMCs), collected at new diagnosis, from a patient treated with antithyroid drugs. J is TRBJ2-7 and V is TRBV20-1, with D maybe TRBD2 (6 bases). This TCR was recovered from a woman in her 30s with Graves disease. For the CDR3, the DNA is TGCAGTGCGGAGGGAAGTCTCTCCTACGAGCAGTACTTC. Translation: CSAEGSLSYEQYF.